This T cell receptor beta chain came from a study of shared clonotypes between healthy human individuals. Study-wide results and limits: Clonotypes that were shared across a handful of donors made up 4.5% to 5% of naive CD4 clonotypes.

Germline values: CDR1 MGHDK, CDR2 SYGVNS. V lost 6 bases to trimming and J lost 5 bases; unmatched junction nucleotides: 6. This CDR3 comprises 13 residues. Clones were read by immunoSEQ multiplex PCR, and TCRdb kept only the in-frame ones, dropping some. Among hundreds of thousands of clones listed, 73% were seen once. On this clone: Its antigen is as yet unknown.

The specimen sequenced was memory CD4+ T cells sorted from blood. Subset noted: CD45RA-negative fraction. The sequence was collected from a woman in her twenties or thirties in good health. The chain links TRBV25-1 to TRBJ2-5, with TRBD1 identical over 7 bases. CDR3 region: CASRPGQLETQYF. The CDR3 bases are TGTGCCAGCAGACCGGGACAGCTGGAGACCCAGTACTTC. Together with reference TRBV25-1 and TRBJ2-5, the CDR3 gives the full variable domain: EADIYQTPRYLVIGTGKKITLECSQTMGHDKMYWYQQDPGMELHLIHYSYGVNSTEKGDLSSESTVSRIRTEHFPLTLESARPSHTSQYLCASRPGQLETQYFGPGTRLLVL.